One and the same sample provided the 20 T cell receptor beta chains below, sequenced in a study of T cells expressing NK-cell markers. TCRdb re-called the 5' RACE reads, yielding one record per CDR3 amino acid sequence without DNA. The sample has 500,000 to 700,000 distinct CDR3 sequences. Source material: blood T cells: a sorted CD56 or NKG2C T cell subset, CD4+ or CD8+ T cells, or bulk PBMC T cells (not recorded which). The receptors were sampled from a man aged 18 to 35 in good health.

The chain recombines TRBV27 with TRBJ2-7; the TCRdb call, TRBD1, lacks DNA for checking. CDR3 length: 15 amino acids. Germline assignment: CDR1 MNHEY and CDR2 SMNVEV (reference sequence). CDR3 sequence reads: CASSSHRDRGDEQYF.

The chain recombines TRBV29-1 with TRBJ1-1; TCRdb's assignment of TRBD1 cannot be checked, as there is no DNA. The germline gives CDR1 SQVTM, CDR2 ANQGSEA. The CDR3 extends over 14 amino acids. CDR3 loop: CSVSLWAGNTEAFF.

The chain joins TRBV12-3 or TRBV12-4 to TRBJ1-5; TCRdb's D gene call, TRBD1, goes unchecked for lack of DNA. The CDR3 loop spans 15 amino acids. CDR3 residues: CASSPRGGVGQPQHF.

The genes are TRBV5-1 and TRBJ2-4; checking the TCRdb D call of TRBD1 is not possible without DNA. The CDR3 runs to 15 residues. The germline CDR1 and CDR2 sequences are SGHRS and YFSETQ. Here the CDR3 reads CASSLEWDAKNIQYF. Using reference TRBV5-1 and TRBJ2-4 for the parts outside the CDR3, the full variable domain is KAGVTQTPRYLIKTRGQQVTLSCSPISGHRSVSWYQQTPGQGLQFLFEYFSETQRNKGNFPGRFSGRQFSNSRSEMNVSTLELGDSALYLCASSLEWDAKNIQYFGAGTRLSVL.

The chain joins TRBV7-2 to TRBJ1-5. Germline V gene lookup returns CDR1 SGHTA and CDR2 FQGNSA. This CDR3 spans 16 amino acids. CDR3 sequence: CASSPDGPYSNQPQHF.

This chain joins TRBV14 and TRBJ1-6; the D gene TCRdb calls, TRBD1, cannot be checked with no DNA. Per germline, CDR1 SGHDN and CDR2 FVKESK. The CDR3 sequence is 15 residues long. CDR3 loop: CASSQEGQEDSPLHF. Variable domain in full (rest from reference TRBV14 and TRBJ1-6): EAGVTQFPSHSVIEKGQTVTLRCDPISGHDNLYWYRRVMGKEIKFLLHFVKESKQDESGMPNNRFLAERTGGTYSTLKVQPAELEDSGVYFCASSQEGQEDSPLHFGNGTRLTVT.

The chain uses TRBV29-1 and TRBJ2-3. Germline V CDR1 and CDR2: SQVTM, ANQGSEA. CDR3 length equals 17 residues. The chain's CDR3 is CSVEGVTTALSTDTQYF.

The chain recombines TRBV12-3 or TRBV12-4 with TRBJ1-4; TCRdb's D call, TRBD1, is unchecked because there is no DNA. The CDR3 has 15 residues. The CDR3 is CASRRNDRVREKLFF.

This chain connects TRBV7-2 to TRBJ2-2. Germline CDR1 SGHTA, CDR2 FQGNSA. The CDR3 is made up of 15 amino acids. CDR3 sequence: CASSLAVASSGELFF.

The CDR3 region is CASSARASSEQYF. J is TRBJ2-7 and V is TRBV5-4; the D call of TRBD1 rests on TCRdb alone, since no DNA is present to check it. Germline CDR1 reads SGHNT; CDR2 reads YYREEE (reference sequence). This CDR3 is built from 13 residues.

The chain joins TRBV7-2 to TRBJ2-1; no DNA is available, so the TRBD2 call from TCRdb remains unchecked. Germline V lookup: CDR1 SGHTA, CDR2 FQGNSA. This CDR3 has 12 residues. The chain's CDR3 is CASSMRYNEQFF.

The CDR3 loop reads CSASGDGSGPYEQYF. The chain uses TRBV20-1 and TRBJ2-7; absent DNA, TCRdb's TRBD1 call cannot be checked. The CDR3 consists of 15 residues. Per the germline V gene, CDR1 is DFQATT and CDR2 is SNEGSKA (reference sequence).

The chain employs TRBV5-1 and TRBJ1-3. The CDR3 length is 14 residues. Germline lookup yields CDR1 SGHRS and CDR2 YFSETQ. This chain's CDR3 is CASRSSETGNTIYF. The full variable domain, in which reference TRBV5-1 and TRBJ1-3 provide the parts outside the CDR3, is KAGVTQTPRYLIKTRGQQVTLSCSPISGHRSVSWYQQTPGQGLQFLFEYFSETQRNKGNFPGRFSGRQFSNSRSEMNVSTLELGDSALYLCASRSSETGNTIYFGEGSWLTVV.

This chain joins TRBV15 and TRBJ1-1. Germline CDR1 is LNHNV and CDR2 is YYDKDF (reference sequence). This CDR3 region has 17 residues. The CDR3 here is CATSRDSAGLLNTEAFF. Filled out from reference TRBV15 and TRBJ1-1, the complete variable domain reads DAMVIQNPRYQVTQFGKPVTLSCSQTLNHNVMYWYQQKSSQAPKLLFHYYDKDFNNEADTPDNFQSRRPNTSFCFLDIRSPGLGDTAMYLCATSRDSAGLLNTEAFFGQGTRLTVV.

The chain combines TRBV7-8 with TRBJ1-2. Germline-derived CDR1 and CDR2 are SGHVS and FQNEAQ. This CDR3 region has 13 residues. This chain's CDR3 is CASSSTLNYGYTF.

This chain connects TRBV24-1 to TRBJ1-6. CDR3 length: 12 residues. Looked up from germline, CDR1 is KGHDR and CDR2 is SFDVKD. CDR3 amino acids: CATSDGNSPLHF.

The V gene is TRBV5-1, the J gene TRBJ2-1. Germline CDR1 and CDR2: SGHRS and YFSETQ. The CDR3 loop spans 16 amino acids. The chain's CDR3 is CASSFQPSSSYNEQFF.

The chain combines TRBV20-1 with TRBJ2-5; TCRdb reports TRBD1, a call that lacks DNA to check it against. The CDR3 has 14 residues. Germline values: CDR1 DFQATT, CDR2 SNEGSKA (reference sequence). CDR3 residues: CSATVLGPQGSQYF.

The gene calls are TRBV19 and TRBJ1-4. Germline CDR1 LNHDA, CDR2 SQIVND (reference sequence). The CDR3 length is 14 residues. The CDR3 loop reads CASSQTPTNEKLFF.

J is TRBJ2-1 and V is TRBV7-9. Germline CDR1 SEHNR, CDR2 FQNEAQ (reference sequence). This CDR3 has 15 residues. The CDR3 sequence: CASSLVVGVGNEQFF.